The 31 T cell receptor beta chains below were found in one sample sequenced in a study of cytomegalovirus exposure and HLA in healthy donors. The PCR employed 60 Vbeta primers together with 13 Jbeta primers. TCRdb keeps only in-frame clones here, not all; method: immunoSEQ multiplex PCR. The table shows roughly 120,000 clones, with around 10% occurring only once. The sequencing sample was made of PBMCs. The receptors shown here come from a man aged 25 to 40 in good health and CMV-seronegative.

This clone was seen a few times. This chain joins TRBV7-2 and TRBJ1-2, with 9 bases aligning to TRBD1. CDR1 and CDR2 (germline): SGHTA, FQGNSA. Unmatched junction bases numbered 14, after V lost 5 bases and J lost 4 bases. The CDR3 covers 17 residues. The CDR3 DNA sequence: TGTGCCAGCAGCCCAAACCCAACAGGGGGCGAAAGCTATGGCTACACCTTC. Protein sequence: CASSPNPTGGESYGYTF. Variable domain in full (rest from reference TRBV7-2 and TRBJ1-2): GAGVSQSPSNKVTEKGKDVELRCDPISGHTALYWYRQSLGQGLEFLIYFQGNSAPDKSGLPSDRFSAERTGGSVSTLTIQRTQQEDSAVYLCASSPNPTGGESYGYTFGSGTRLTVV.

This clone was observed a few times. The V gene is TRBV18, the J gene TRBJ1-1, with D perhaps TRBD1 (5 bases). The CDR3 is 15 amino acids. Germline lookup yields CDR1 KGHSH and CDR2 LQKENI. Trimming left V 5 bases short and J 1 base short, with 14 bases between. The CDR3 protein is CASSEHRSPNTEAFF. The CDR3 DNA sequence: TGTGCCAGCTCAGAACACAGGTCTCCGAACACTGAAGCTTTCTTT.

V gene TRBV28 combines with J gene TRBJ2-1; 9 bases fit TRBD2. The V segment lost 11 bases and the J segment 6 bases; nucleotides outside the gene matches: 8. Germline CDR1 and CDR2: MDHEN and SYDVKM. The CDR3 extends over 13 amino acids. CDR3 in DNA: TGTGCCGGCGCGGGAGGGCCCCTCAATGAGCAGTTCTTC. This translates into CAGAGGPLNEQFF.

The chain couples TRBV19 to TRBJ1-1, with TRBD1 identical over 8 bases. Germline lookup yields CDR1 LNHDA and CDR2 SQIVND (reference sequence). J gave up 7 bases and V 7 bases, and 11 bases lay outside the gene matches. CDR3 length: 14 residues. The CDR3 DNA is TGTGCCAGTAAACGGGGGCAGGGGGCTATTGAAGCTTTCTTT. This encodes CASKRGQGAIEAFF.

The table lists this clone with a few counts. The chain recombines TRBV5-6 with TRBJ1-5; TRBD1 matches 11 bases. J was trimmed by 2 bases and V by 4 bases; bases with no gene match: 8. CDR1 is SGHDT and CDR2 is YYEEEE in the germline V gene. The CDR3 totals 17 residues. The CDR3 is CASSRGQGAIGNQPQHF. The CDR3 bases are TGTGCCAGCAGCCGCGGACAGGGGGCTATTGGCAATCAGCCCCAGCATTTT. Drawing the rest from reference TRBV5-6 and TRBJ1-5, the complete variable domain is DAGVTQSPTHLIKTRGQQVTLRCSPKSGHDTVSWYQQALGQGPQFIFQYYEEEERQRGNFPDRFSGHQFPNYSSELNVNALLLGDSALYLCASSRGQGAIGNQPQHFGDGTRLSIL.

The gene calls are TRBV4-1 and TRBJ2-7; D unresolved. The CDR3 loop spans 14 amino acids. Germline V gene data show CDR1 as MGHRA and CDR2 as YSYEKL. V was trimmed by 0 bases and J by 4 bases, leaving 10 bases between them. CDR3 DNA: TGCGCCAGCAGCCAAGAGGAAGCGTATTACGAGCAGTACTTC. Residues: CASSQEEAYYEQYF.

This chain uses TRBV5-4 with TRBJ1-5; perhaps TRBD1 as D (5 bases). Trimming left V 0 bases short and J 2 bases short, with 12 bases between. The germline V gene encodes CDR1 SGHNT and CDR2 YYREEE (reference sequence). The CDR3 spans 16 residues. CDR3 region: CASSLGGGWGNQPQHF. CDR3 coding DNA: TGTGCCAGCAGCTTGGGGGGGGGATGGGGCAATCAGCCCCAGCATTTT. The entire variable domain, with the rest obtained from reference TRBV5-4 and TRBJ1-5, is as follows: ETGVTQSPTHLIKTRGQQVTLRCSSQSGHNTVSWYQQALGQGPQFIFQYYREEENGRGNFPPRFSGLQFPNYSSELNVNALELDDSALYLCASSLGGGWGNQPQHFGDGTRLSIL.

The chain links TRBV28 to TRBJ2-7, with 7 bases that match TRBD2. Germline V CDR1 and CDR2: MDHEN, SYDVKM. The CDR3 is made up of 12 amino acids. J gave up 4 bases and V 9 bases, and 6 bases lay outside the gene matches. The CDR3 sequence: CASREGLYEQYF. As DNA, the CDR3 is TGTGCCAGTAGGGAGGGTTTATACGAGCAGTACTTC.

The chain has TRBV6-1 and TRBJ1-2; tentatively, D is TRBD1 (6 bases). The CDR3 consists of 15 residues. Trimming pared 4 bases from V and 4 bases from J, leaving 16 bases between. In germline, CDR1 is MNHNS, CDR2 SASEGT. The CDR3 DNA follows: TGTGCCAGCAGTGTATTAAAGGGGGGGAGCTATGGCTACACCTTC. Translation gives CASSVLKGGSYGYTF.

This clone showed up just a few times. The chain carries TRBV19 and TRBJ1-2; D is perhaps TRBD1 (6 bases). Germline assignment: CDR1 LNHDA and CDR2 SQIVND (reference sequence). The CDR3 loop spans 15 amino acids. V was cut by 0 bases and J by 7 bases, with 15 bases left in between. CDR3 sequence: CASSIDPSDRGGYTF. CDR3 nucleotides: TGTGCCAGTAGTATAGACCCCTCGGACAGAGGTGGCTACACCTTC.

This clone was detected a few times. The rearrangement uses TRBV4-3 and TRBJ2-7; a weak D match, TRBD1 (6 bases). This CDR3 contains 14 residues. Germline V gene sequence: CDR1 LGHNA, CDR2 YSLEER. The germline V and J ends were trimmed by 2 bases and 5 bases, with 13 bases remaining between them. The CDR3 loop reads CASSQSRGSDEQYF. The CDR3 coding sequence is TGCGCCAGCAGCCAAAGTAGGGGGTCGGACGAGCAGTACTTC.

The genes are TRBV14 and TRBJ2-2, with TRBD2 matching over 8 bases. V was clipped by 3 bases and J by 5 bases; unmatched bases: 8. This CDR3 has 16 residues. Germline loops: CDR1 SGHDN, CDR2 FVKESK. Here the CDR3 reads CASSHVSGKGTGELFF. In DNA, the CDR3 is TGTGCCAGCAGCCACGTTAGCGGGAAGGGGACCGGGGAGCTGTTTTTT. The full variable domain, completed using reference TRBV14 and TRBJ2-2, is EAGVTQFPSHSVIEKGQTVTLRCDPISGHDNLYWYRRVMGKEIKFLLHFVKESKQDESGMPNNRFLAERTGGTYSTLKVQPAELEDSGVYFCASSHVSGKGTGELFFGEGSRLTVL.

This clone was counted only a few times. The chain joins TRBV30 to TRBJ2-3; 12 nucleotides match TRBD1. After removal of 0 bases from V and 4 bases from J, the junction contained 5 bases not matched to a gene. Germline V gene data show CDR1 as GTSNPN and CDR2 as SVGIG (reference sequence). The CDR3 has 16 residues. CDR3 amino acids: CAWSVTGTGGSDTQYF. CDR3 DNA sequence: TGTGCCTGGAGTGTAACCGGGACAGGGGGCTCAGATACGCAGTATTTT. The whole variable domain, filled in from reference TRBV30 and TRBJ2-3, reads SQTIHQWPATLVQPVGSPLSLECTVEGTSNPNLYWYRQAAGRGLQLLFYSVGIGQISSEVPQNLSASRPQDRQFILSSKKLLLSDSGFYLCAWSVTGTGGSDTQYFGPGTRLTVL.

The rearrangement joins TRBV5-6 to TRBJ2-7; TRBD1 might be the D (5 bases). CDR1 and CDR2 from the germline V gene are SGHDT and YYEEEE. The CDR3 has 12 amino acids. Trimming shortened V by 0 bases and J by 12 bases, and 13 bases separated the two germline ends. CDR3 DNA: TGTGCCAGCAGCTTGGCTTCGTCAGGGTTGTACTTC. It specifies CASSLASSGLYF.

The rearrangement joins TRBV5-1 to TRBJ2-7; 10 bases are shared with TRBD1. This CDR3 is built from 12 residues. V lost 4 bases and J lost 7; bases outside the gene matches: 2. Germline V CDR1 and CDR2: SGHRS, YFSETQ. DNA for the CDR3: TGCGCCAGCAGCGCGGGACAGGGGGAGCAGTACTTC. It yields the protein CASSAGQGEQYF.

V and J are TRBV5-6 and TRBJ2-1; 7 bases map to TRBD1. With V trimmed by 5 bases and J by 5 bases, 4 bases remained unmatched. CDR1 is SGHDT, CDR2 YYEEEE, per germline. There are 13 residues in the CDR3. The DNA for the CDR3 is TGTGCCAGCAGGCAAACAGGGGACAATGAGCAGTTCTTC. Translated: CASRQTGDNEQFF.

The rearrangement uses TRBV12-5 and TRBJ1-5, with D maybe TRBD1 (5 bases). Germline CDR1 is LGHNT and CDR2 is FRNRAP. The CDR3 contains 13 residues. Trimming left V 7 bases short and J 3 bases short, with 10 bases between. CDR3 DNA: TGTGCTAGTGCGTTACAGGACAATCAGCCCCAGCATTTT. Protein product: CASALQDNQPQHF. The entire variable domain, with the rest obtained from reference TRBV12-5 and TRBJ1-5, is as follows: DARVTQTPRHKVTEMGQEVTMRCQPILGHNTVFWYRQTMMQGLELLAYFRNRAPLDDSGMPKDRFSAEMPDATLATLKIQPSEPRDSAVYFCASALQDNQPQHFGDGTRLSIL.

The chain has TRBV18 and TRBJ1-4; no clear D gene. Germline lookup yields CDR1 KGHSH and CDR2 LQKENI. This CDR3 region has 15 residues. Trimming shortened V by 1 base and J by 11 bases, and 17 bases separated the two germline ends. The CDR3 region has the DNA TGTGCCAGCTCACCACTTTCTTGGTCTGATCGGAAACTGTTTTTT. It encodes CASSPLSWSDRKLFF.

This clone was observed a few times. V gene TRBV7-6 combines with J gene TRBJ1-4; D is uncertain. CDR3 size: 14 residues. The V and J ends lost 6 bases and 3 bases respectively, with 11 bases between them. CDR1 is SGHVS and CDR2 is FNYEAQ in the germline V gene. The CDR3 is CASSKQNSNEKLFF. The CDR3 region has the DNA TGTGCCAGCAGTAAACAGAATTCTAATGAAAAACTGTTTTTT.

The rearrangement joins TRBV2 to TRBJ2-7; the D gene is possibly TRBD2 (5 bases). V was trimmed by 0 bases and J by 6 bases, leaving 18 bases between them. This CDR3 comprises 16 residues. Germline V gives CDR1 SNHLY, CDR2 FYNNEI. The CDR3 here is CASSEAPRRGVREQYF. Here the CDR3 DNA reads TGTGCCAGCAGTGAAGCCCCCCGTCGGGGAGTTCGCGAGCAGTACTTC.

The chain employs TRBV4-1 and TRBJ1-5; D is unresolved. This CDR3 region has 16 residues. Looked up from germline, CDR1 is MGHRA and CDR2 is YSYEKL. V was clipped by 0 bases and J by 0 bases, with 9 bases between them. The CDR3 loop is CASSQDRGDSNQPQHF. Here the CDR3 DNA reads TGCGCCAGCAGCCAAGATCGGGGTGATAGCAATCAGCCCCAGCATTTT.

This clone was seen more than once but under ten times. The chain links TRBV7-3 to TRBJ2-7; TRBD1 aligns across 9 bases. Germline assignment: CDR1 SGHTA and CDR2 FQGTGA. The CDR3 spans 15 residues. J lost 3 bases, V lost 3 bases, and 6 bases had no gene match. CDR3 protein: CASSLTPGQGYEQYF. The CDR3 DNA sequence: TGTGCCAGCAGCTTGACACCGGGACAGGGCTACGAGCAGTACTTC.

The rearrangement joins TRBV10-3 to TRBJ1-2; D might be TRBD1 (5 bases). The CDR3 has 13 residues. Trimming pared 3 bases from V and 4 bases from J, leaving 9 bases between. Germline CDR1 and CDR2: ENHRY and SYGVKD. The CDR3 protein is CAISEGTVYGYTF. DNA for the CDR3: TGTGCCATCAGTGAAGGGACTGTCTATGGCTACACCTTC.

This clone occurred a few times. The chain carries TRBV27 and TRBJ2-2, with 10 bases identical to TRBD2. This CDR3 has 17 amino acids. V gave up 3 bases and J gave up 1 base; unmatched junction bases: 5. Germline CDR1 MNHEY, CDR2 SMNVEV (reference sequence). Here the CDR3 DNA reads TGTGCCAGCAGTTTCGGGAGACTAGCGGGGAACACCGGGGAGCTGTTTTTT. This encodes CASSFGRLAGNTGELFF.

The V call is TRBV10-3, the J call TRBJ2-3; 9 bases line up with TRBD1. The CDR3 runs to 18 residues. Germline lookup yields CDR1 ENHRY and CDR2 SYGVKD. The J segment lost 1 base and the V segment lost 2 bases, leaving 10 bases of the junction unmatched. CDR3 protein: CAISELRWGQGRTDTQYF. Here the CDR3 DNA reads TGTGCCATCAGTGAGCTACGTTGGGGACAGGGCCGCACAGATACGCAGTATTTT.

This chain uses TRBV6-1 with TRBJ2-2; D unresolved. The CDR3 is made up of 15 amino acids. Looked up from germline, CDR1 is MNHNS and CDR2 is SASEGT. Trimming took off 0 bases at V and 4 bases at J, with 9 bases between the two ends. The CDR3 spells CASSEAVRGTGELFF. As DNA, the CDR3 is TGTGCCAGCAGTGAAGCTGTTCGCGGCACCGGGGAGCTGTTTTTT.

The CDR3 loop reads CASSPTGDNSPLHF. The CDR3 DNA reads TGTGCCAGCAGCCCAACAGGGGATAATTCACCCCTCCACTTT. V gene TRBV9 combines with J gene TRBJ1-6; TRBD1 matches at 7 bases. The trim removed 4 bases at V and 5 bases at J, leaving 3 bases unmatched. The V gene's germline CDR1 is SGDLS and CDR2 YYNGEE. The CDR3 totals 14 residues.

J is TRBJ2-1 and V is TRBV6-5; D not certain. Germline loops: CDR1 MNHEY, CDR2 SVGAGI. Trimming pared 1 base from V and 9 bases from J, leaving 13 bases between. This CDR3 contains 14 residues. The CDR3 DNA is TGTGCCAGCAGTTACTACAGCCGAGAGAGTGAGCAGTTCTTC. Protein: CASSYYSRESEQFF.

The chain carries TRBV7-9 and TRBJ1-4; 8 bases match TRBD1. Germline assignment: CDR1 SEHNR and CDR2 FQNEAQ (reference sequence). V lost 4 bases to trimming and J lost 7 bases; unmatched junction nucleotides: 5. The CDR3 is 14 residues long. The CDR3 sequence: CASSSRGTGEKLFF. As DNA, the CDR3 is TGTGCCAGCAGCTCCCGGGGGACAGGTGAAAAACTGTTTTTT.

The chain has TRBV28 and TRBJ1-2, with TRBD1 as a possible D gene (5 bases). Trimming shortened V by 3 bases and J by 5 bases, and 10 bases separated the two germline ends. Germline V gene lookup returns CDR1 MDHEN and CDR2 SYDVKM. The CDR3 loop spans 13 amino acids. CDR3 protein: CASSFYQGYGYTF. The CDR3 DNA reads as TGTGCCAGCAGTTTTTACCAGGGTTATGGCTACACCTTC.

About this clone itself: One end of the junction is discordant with germline, which a read error may explain. The chain is built from TRBV28 and TRBJ2-3, with 12 bases matching TRBD2. The CDR3 extends over 20 amino acids. The V gene's germline CDR1 is MDHEN and CDR2 SYDVKM. CDR3 nucleotides: TGTGCCAGCAGTTTAGGGACGAGGGGACTAGCGGGCGCTAGCACAGATGCGCAGTATTTT. It translates to CASSLGTRGLAGASTDAQYF.